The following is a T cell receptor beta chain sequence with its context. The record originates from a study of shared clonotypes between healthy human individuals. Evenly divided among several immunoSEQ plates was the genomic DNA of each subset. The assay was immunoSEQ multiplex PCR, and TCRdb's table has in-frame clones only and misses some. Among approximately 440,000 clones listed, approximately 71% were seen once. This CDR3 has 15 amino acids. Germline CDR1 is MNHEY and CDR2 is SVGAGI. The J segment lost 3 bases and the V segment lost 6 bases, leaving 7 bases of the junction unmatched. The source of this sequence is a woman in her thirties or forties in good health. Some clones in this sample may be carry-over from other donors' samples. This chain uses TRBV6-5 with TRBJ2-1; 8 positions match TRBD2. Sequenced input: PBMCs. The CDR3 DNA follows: TGTGCCAGCAGGGTCAGCGGGAGAGGCTACAATGAGCAGTTCTTC. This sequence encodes CASRVSGRGYNEQFF.